These 24 T cell receptor beta chains came from one sample sequenced in a study of blood T cell repertoires in COVID-19 (dated by TCRdb to the early 2020s). The library was obtained by the immunoSEQ multiplex PCR assay. TCRdb limited this immuneACCESS table to in-frame rearrangements with V and J called. A share of clones is missing; checked studies link under half to unresolved V genes, and the rest is unexplained. In this sample the table shows approximately 300,000 clones, more than 70% of which occur a single time. Roughly 1.6% of the sample is taken by the ten largest. The sequenced sample was peripheral blood. These receptors were obtained from a woman aged 50 to 65 with acute or convalescent COVID-19.

The chain employs TRBV30 and TRBJ1-5; no definite D call. CDR1 is GTSNPN, CDR2 SVGIG, per germline (reference sequence). The CDR3 is 13 residues long. The V gene lost 4 bases and the J gene lost 0 bases, with 7 bases spanning the gap. CDR3 sequence: CAWTGNSNQPQHF. The CDR3 DNA is TGTGCCTGGACGGGGAATAGCAATCAGCCCCAGCATTTT.

The genes are TRBV28 and TRBJ2-7; TRBD2 matches 7 bases. V shed 10 bases and J 3 bases; nucleotides not matched to a gene: 3. Germline lookup yields CDR1 MDHEN and CDR2 SYDVKM. The CDR3 runs 11 residues. The CDR3 DNA reads as TGTGCCACACTAGCGCTCTACGAGCAGTACTTC. Translated, it gives CATLALYEQYF.

V is TRBV6-5 and J is TRBJ1-2; 7 bases line up with TRBD1. The length of the CDR3 is 13 residues. In germline, CDR1 is MNHEY, CDR2 SVGAGI. V lost 6 bases and J lost 7; bases outside the gene matches: 8. Here the CDR3 reads CASSSTGVRGYTF. The CDR3 nucleotides are TGTGCCAGCAGCTCCACAGGGGTGCGTGGCTACACCTTC.

This clone was detected once. Just one base apart from a much larger clone, this may be a read error. The chain uses TRBV11-3 and TRBJ2-5; D remains unclear. The germline V gene has CDR1 SGHNT and CDR2 YENEEA. The CDR3 length is 12 residues. Between the trimmed V and J ends, which lost 3 bases and 2 bases, there was a span of 4 bases. CDR3 amino acids: CASSFLQETQYF. CDR3 bases: TGTGCCAGCAGCTTCCTACAAGAGACCCAGTACTTC.

This clone showed up just once. The gene calls are TRBV27 and TRBJ1-2, with TRBD1 matching 9 bases. The CDR3 spans 17 residues. The germline V gene encodes CDR1 MNHEY and CDR2 SMNVEV (reference sequence). The trim removed 5 bases at V and 3 bases at J, leaving 13 bases unmatched. CDR3 nucleotide sequence: TGTGCCAGCAGTCCCCTTGGGGCCGGACAGGGGCACTATGGCTACACCTTC. Amino acid sequence: CASSPLGAGQGHYGYTF.

The chain is built from TRBV27 and TRBJ1-6; 9 bases are a match to TRBD1. The CDR3 loop spans 15 amino acids. Germline V gene sequence: CDR1 MNHEY, CDR2 SMNVEV (reference sequence). V was pared by 4 bases and J by 9 bases, with 7 bases of the junction left unmatched. CDR3 residues: CASSSGTGRGSPLHF. In DNA form, the CDR3 reads TGTGCCAGCAGTTCCGGGACAGGGAGGGGTTCACCCCTCCACTTT.

The chain links TRBV2 to TRBJ1-5; 8 nucleotides agree with TRBD1. The J segment lost 6 bases and the V segment lost 7 bases, leaving 8 bases of the junction unmatched. This CDR3 comprises 14 residues. Germline CDR1 SNHLY, CDR2 FYNNEI. CDR3 nucleotide sequence: TGTGCCAGCATTCCCGACAGGGGAGGTCAGCCCCAGCATTTT. Translated: CASIPDRGGQPQHF.

This clone was counted once. The CDR3 DNA sequence: TGTGCCACCAGTGCCGGGGACAAGATCTACGAGCAGTACTTC. Translating it yields CATSAGDKIYEQYF. This chain joins TRBV24-1 and TRBJ2-7; weak D call: TRBD1 (6 bases). V was cut by 5 bases and J by 3 bases, with 13 bases left in between. In germline, CDR1 is KGHDR, CDR2 SFDVKD. The CDR3 is 14 residues long.

V gene TRBV21-1 combines with J gene TRBJ2-7; TRBD1 is the table's D call, not checked against the DNA. TRBV21-1 corresponds to a pseudogene. The CDR3 covers 15 residues. The CDR3 sequence is CASSKSDTVDYEQYF. In DNA, the CDR3 is TGTGCCAGCAGCAAATCCGATACAGTGGACTACGAGCAGTACTTC.

The rearrangement links TRBV7-6 to TRBJ2-2; D not resolved. V lost 3 bases and J lost 6, with 8 bases in between. Germline values: CDR1 SGHVS, CDR2 FNYEAQ. The CDR3 extends over 13 amino acids. CDR3 nucleotides: TGTGCCAGCAGCTTTCCGGGTGCCGGGGAGCTGTTTTTT. Protein: CASSFPGAGELFF.

This chain uses TRBV18 with TRBJ2-7; possibly TRBD2 for D (6 bases). The germline gives CDR1 KGHSH, CDR2 LQKENI. V was pared by 4 bases and J by 3 bases, with 13 bases between. The CDR3 runs 14 residues. Here the CDR3 DNA reads TGTGCCAGCTCACTTGGGGGGAGGATCTACGAGCAGTACTTC. Its protein product is CASSLGGRIYEQYF. The variable domain in full, with the rest retrieved from reference TRBV18 and TRBJ2-7, is NAGVMQNPRHLVRRRGQEARLRCSPMKGHSHVYWYRQLPEEGLKFMVYLQKENIIDESGMPKERFSAEFPKEGPSILRIQQVVRGDSAAYFCASSLGGRIYEQYFGPGTRLTVT.

The chain combines TRBV9 with TRBJ1-2; weak D call: TRBD1 (5 bases). The CDR3 loop spans 14 amino acids. V dropped 4 bases and J dropped 2 bases, with 12 bases sitting between them. The germline V gene has CDR1 SGDLS and CDR2 YYNGEE. In nucleotides, the CDR3 is TGTGCCAGCAGCACCGACGGGGGGAACTATGGCTACACCTTC. Amino acid sequence: CASSTDGGNYGYTF.

The chain recombines TRBV7-3 with TRBJ2-3, with TRBD2 identical over 7 bases. With V trimmed by 3 bases and J by 4 bases, 4 bases remained unmatched. The V gene's germline CDR1 is SGHTA and CDR2 FQGTGA. This CDR3 has 14 residues. CDR3 sequence reads: CASSFGTIADTQYF. The CDR3 DNA reads TGTGCCAGCAGCTTTGGGACTATAGCAGATACGCAGTATTTT. The full variable domain, in which reference TRBV7-3 and TRBJ2-3 provide the parts outside the CDR3, is GAGVSQTPSNKVTEKGKYVELRCDPISGHTALYWYRQSLGQGPEFLIYFQGTGAADDSGLPNDRFFAVRPEGSVSTLKIQRTERGDSAVYLCASSFGTIADTQYFGPGTRLTVL.

This clone showed up just a few times. The genes are TRBV19 and TRBJ2-1; D uncertain. The ends were cut back, 8 bases at V and 4 bases at J, with 15 bases in the middle. The CDR3 consists of 14 residues. The germline gives CDR1 LNHDA, CDR2 SQIVND (reference sequence). The CDR3 spells CASSPTVFYNEQFF. CDR3 DNA sequence: TGTGCCAGTTCCCCCACGGTGTTTTACAATGAGCAGTTCTTC.

The chain is built from TRBV19 and TRBJ2-7, with 11 bases lining up with TRBD2. The length of the CDR3 is 14 residues. Germline-derived CDR1 and CDR2 are LNHDA and SQIVND (reference sequence). After removal of 5 bases from V and 3 bases from J, the junction contained 3 bases not matched to a gene. The CDR3 region has the DNA TGTGCCAGTAGTGAGGGACTAGCGGACTACGAGCAGTACTTC. The encoded protein is CASSEGLADYEQYF.

The chain has TRBV29-1 and TRBJ1-2; unclear D gene. Germline CDR1 reads SQVTM; CDR2 reads ANQGSEA. The ends were cut back, 3 bases at V and 2 bases at J, with 10 bases in the middle. CDR3 length: 13 amino acids. The CDR3 spells CSVDPAGNYGYTF. The CDR3 DNA reads TGCAGCGTTGACCCCGCGGGCAACTATGGCTACACCTTC.

The chain carries TRBV6-2 or TRBV6-3 and TRBJ2-1; tentative D call: TRBD2 (6 bases). The CDR3 spans 17 residues. The V end lost 0 bases, the J end lost 1 base, and 13 bases lay between the germline ends. CDR1 and CDR2 (germline): MNHEY, SVGEGT. In nucleotides, the CDR3 is TGTGCCAGCAGTTACTCGGTGACTAGTCGTTCCTACAATGAGCAGTTCTTC. Translation gives CASSYSVTSRSYNEQFF.

This rearrangement joins TRBV11-2 to TRBJ2-7; 8 nucleotides line up with TRBD2. Germline trimming cut 0 bases from V and 1 base from J; bases unmatched to any gene: 2. The CDR3 consists of 15 residues. The germline V gene encodes CDR1 SGHAT and CDR2 FQNNGV. CDR3 sequence reads: CASSLEAGVSYEQYF. The CDR3 nucleotides read TGTGCCAGCAGCTTAGAAGCGGGAGTTTCCTACGAGCAGTACTTC.

This clone was detected only a few times. This rearrangement joins TRBV24-1 to TRBJ2-7; TRBD1 is a possible D gene (6 bases). The germline V gene has CDR1 KGHDR and CDR2 SFDVKD. This CDR3 contains 16 residues. Between the trimmed V and J ends, which lost 6 bases and 0 bases, there was a span of 17 bases. The CDR3 is CATSRYRDKSSYEQYF. The CDR3 DNA sequence: TGTGCCACCAGTCGTTACCGGGACAAGAGCTCCTACGAGCAGTACTTC.

This rearrangement joins TRBV5-4 to TRBJ2-7; TRBD1 is a possible D gene (6 bases). The CDR3 spans 17 residues. Trimming pared 0 bases from V and 1 base from J, leaving 17 bases between. Looked up from germline, CDR1 is SGHNT and CDR2 is YYREEE (reference sequence). The CDR3 here is CASSLGKRGLPSYEQYF. Written as DNA, the CDR3 is TGTGCCAGCAGCTTGGGAAAAAGGGGGTTACCTTCCTACGAGCAGTACTTC.

The V call is TRBV25-1, the J call TRBJ2-7, with 7 bases aligning to TRBD2. The trim removed 4 bases at V and 1 base at J, leaving 13 bases unmatched. CDR1 and CDR2 (germline): MGHDK, SYGVNS. The CDR3 length is 17 residues. The CDR3 nucleotides are TGTGCCAGCAGTGGTGGGGGAGGGGTGGAGACGTCCTACGAGCAGTACTTC. Residues: CASSGGGGVETSYEQYF.

J is TRBJ1-5 and V is TRBV28, with D possibly TRBD1 on 5 matching bases. CDR3 size: 15 residues. Germline V gene sequence: CDR1 MDHEN, CDR2 SYDVKM. The V and J ends lost 4 bases and 1 base respectively, with 11 bases between them. DNA for the CDR3: TGTGCCAGCAGTTCCGGGGGACCGAGCAATCAGCCCCAGCATTTT. Translated: CASSSGGPSNQPQHF. The whole variable domain, filled in from reference TRBV28 and TRBJ1-5, reads DVKVTQSSRYLVKRTGEKVFLECVQDMDHENMFWYRQDPGLGLRLIYFSYDVKMKEKGDIPEGYSVSREKKERFSLILESASTNQTSMYLCASSSGGPSNQPQHFGDGTRLSIL.

The J gene is TRBJ2-3, the V gene TRBV10-3; D is unclear. Germline V lookup: CDR1 ENHRY, CDR2 SYGVKD. Trimming shortened V by 3 bases and J by 2 bases, and 12 bases separated the two germline ends. This CDR3 has 15 amino acids. CDR3 loop: CAISDIVRNTDTQYF. Here the CDR3 DNA reads TGTGCCATCAGTGATATTGTGCGAAACACAGATACGCAGTATTTT.

The chain couples TRBV1 to TRBJ2-3; the D call of TRBD2 is as the table states it, not checked on the DNA. TRBV1 is recorded as a pseudogene. CDR3 length: 17 amino acids. The DNA for the CDR3 is TGCACCAGCAGCCAAGACCCGTTAGGACTTGCCACAGATACGCAGTATTTT. Its translation: CTSSQDPLGLATDTQYF.